A single sample is the source of the 19 T cell receptor beta chains below, sequenced in a study of cytomegalovirus exposure and HLA in healthy donors. The PCR was carried out with 60 Vbeta primers and 13 Jbeta primers. Sequenced by immunoSEQ multiplex PCR; TCRdb stores in-frame clones only, minus some. The table shows about 170,000 clones, with more than 75% occurring only once. Material: PBMCs. These receptors came from a girl aged 10 to 17 in good health and CMV-seropositive.

V is TRBV4-1 and J is TRBJ1-4; D remains ambiguous. CDR3 length: 13 amino acids. Germline V gene sequence: CDR1 MGHRA, CDR2 YSYEKL. Trimming removed 2 bases at V and 5 bases at J, with 6 bases between. The CDR3 reads CASSQIINEKLFF. The CDR3, as DNA: TGCGCCAGCAGCCAAATTATAAATGAAAAACTGTTTTTT.

This chain joins TRBV4-1 and TRBJ2-7, with D tentatively TRBD2 (5 bases). The CDR3 spans 15 residues. Looked up from germline, CDR1 is MGHRA and CDR2 is YSYEKL. V gave up 0 bases and J gave up 3 bases, with 12 bases separating them. CDR3 DNA: TGCGCCAGCAGCCAAGAAGCTACGGAGGTCTACGAGCAGTACTTC. It encodes CASSQEATEVYEQYF.

The chain links TRBV7-9 to TRBJ2-7, with 7 bases matching TRBD1. The length of the CDR3 is 13 residues. Trimming at V came to 5 bases and at J to 5 bases, leaving 6 bases not matched to a gene. Per the germline V gene, CDR1 is SEHNR and CDR2 is FQNEAQ (reference sequence). CDR3 nucleotide sequence: TGTGCCAGCAGCGCAAGACAGGGCCACGAGCAGTACTTC. As protein: CASSARQGHEQYF. The full variable domain, rest sourced from reference TRBV7-9 and TRBJ2-7, is DTGVSQNPRHKITKRGQNVTFRCDPISEHNRLYWYRQTLGQGPEFLTYFQNEAQLEKSRLLSDRFSAERPKGSFSTLEIQRTEQGDSAMYLCASSARQGHEQYFGPGTRLTVT.

This chain links TRBV29-1 with TRBJ1-1; no firm D call. CDR3 length: 12 residues. The V gene's germline CDR1 is SQVTM and CDR2 ANQGSEA. Trimming left V 4 bases short and J 3 bases short, with 9 bases between. In nucleotides, the CDR3 is TGCAGCGTTGGTTTCGGGGACACTGAAGCTTTCTTT. It yields the protein CSVGFGDTEAFF.

The chain recombines TRBV2 with TRBJ2-3; TRBD2 matches at 8 bases. This CDR3 is 13 amino acids long. Germline CDR1 reads SNHLY; CDR2 reads FYNNEI. The V gene end was trimmed by 6 bases and the J gene end by 6 bases; junction bases not matched to a gene: 5. CDR3 sequence reads: CASRPSGLDTQYF. The CDR3 DNA reads as TGTGCCAGCAGACCTAGCGGGTTGGATACGCAGTATTTT.

The chain combines TRBV27 with TRBJ1-2; D unresolved. V lost 2 bases to trimming and J lost 2 bases, with 6 bases between them. Germline V gene sequence: CDR1 MNHEY, CDR2 SMNVEV (reference sequence). The CDR3 has 13 residues. The CDR3: CASSLVQNYGYTF. CDR3 DNA sequence: TGTGCCAGCAGTTTAGTACAGAACTATGGCTACACCTTC.

The rearrangement links TRBV5-1 to TRBJ1-1, with 8 positions matching TRBD1. This CDR3 region has 15 residues. Germline V gene lookup returns CDR1 SGHRS and CDR2 YFSETQ. Trimming at V came to 4 bases and at J to 1 base, leaving 6 bases not matched to a gene. The DNA for the CDR3 is TGCGCCAGCAGCCCCGACAGGGGAAGGAACACTGAAGCTTTCTTT. This encodes CASSPDRGRNTEAFF. The entire variable domain, with the rest obtained from reference TRBV5-1 and TRBJ1-1, is as follows: KAGVTQTPRYLIKTRGQQVTLSCSPISGHRSVSWYQQTPGQGLQFLFEYFSETQRNKGNFPGRFSGRQFSNSRSEMNVSTLELGDSALYLCASSPDRGRNTEAFFGQGTRLTVV.

CDR3 sequence: CASSIGPGGLYGYTF. The DNA of the CDR3 is TGTGCCAGTAGTATAGGACCAGGGGGCTTGTATGGCTACACCTTC. The V gene is TRBV19, the J gene TRBJ1-2; 8 bases line up with TRBD1. Unmatched junction bases numbered 6, after V lost 1 base and J lost 5 bases. The CDR3 runs to 15 residues. From germline, CDR1 is LNHDA and CDR2 SQIVND (reference sequence).

The chain couples TRBV5-1 to TRBJ2-3; D perhaps matches TRBD1 (6 bases). The CDR3 totals 16 residues. Trimming removed 3 bases at V and 1 base at J, with 15 bases between. CDR1 is SGHRS, CDR2 YFSETQ, per germline. The CDR3 nucleotides read TGCGCCAGCAGCTCGGTCCGGGACACCGGCACAGATACGCAGTATTTT. Amino acid sequence: CASSSVRDTGTDTQYF.

The table lists this clone with a count of one. This chain uses TRBV5-1 with TRBJ1-2, with D unclear. Germline CDR1 is SGHRS and CDR2 is YFSETQ. The V and J ends lost 2 bases and 0 bases respectively, with 11 bases between them. CDR3 size: 15 residues. The CDR3 sequence: CASSFEGSPNYGYTF. The CDR3 coding sequence is TGCGCCAGCAGCTTTGAGGGATCCCCTAACTATGGCTACACCTTC. Full variable domain (remainder filled in from reference TRBV5-1 and TRBJ1-2): KAGVTQTPRYLIKTRGQQVTLSCSPISGHRSVSWYQQTPGQGLQFLFEYFSETQRNKGNFPGRFSGRQFSNSRSEMNVSTLELGDSALYLCASSFEGSPNYGYTFGSGTRLTVV.

This clone was detected only a few times. V and J are TRBV1 and TRBJ1-5; TRBD1 is taken as the D call from the table, unchecked against the DNA. TRBV1 has pseudogene status. The CDR3 runs to 19 residues. CDR3 in amino acids: CTSSQGGRQGARFNQPQHF. As DNA, the CDR3 is TGCACCAGCAGCCAAGGGGGAAGACAGGGGGCCCGTTTTAATCAGCCCCAGCATTTT.

The rearrangement joins TRBV30 to TRBJ1-1; no clear D gene. V lost 5 bases and J 4 bases, leaving 17 bases between the germline ends. Germline CDR1 reads GTSNPN; CDR2 reads SVGIG (reference sequence). The CDR3 runs to 14 residues. The DNA for the CDR3 is TGTGCCTGGGGTCGGGTGAGGGTTAGCACTGAAGCTTTCTTT. It specifies CAWGRVRVSTEAFF.

The V gene is TRBV5-1, the J gene TRBJ2-1; a weak D match, TRBD2 (6 bases). The CDR3 loop spans 14 amino acids. Germline V gene data show CDR1 as SGHRS and CDR2 as YFSETQ. V was clipped by 0 bases and J by 7 bases, with 11 bases between them. The DNA for the CDR3 is TGCGCCAGCAGCTTGGGGGGGGAGTCGAATGAGCAGTTCTTC. Encoded protein: CASSLGGESNEQFF.

CDR3 in DNA: TGTGCCAGCAGTTTAAGGTCGGCTAGCTCCTACGAGCAGTACTTC. It translates to CASSLRSASSYEQYF. The chain recombines TRBV28 with TRBJ2-7; no clear D. Trimming stripped 2 bases from V and 0 bases from J, with 11 bases between. CDR1 MDHEN and CDR2 SYDVKM come from the germline V gene. The CDR3 loop spans 15 amino acids.

The chain employs TRBV9 and TRBJ2-5, with D possibly TRBD2 on 6 matching bases. Trimming removed 0 bases from V and 2 bases from J, with 14 bases in between. This CDR3 spans 16 amino acids. The V gene's germline CDR1 is SGDLS and CDR2 YYNGEE. The CDR3 protein is CASSVGGAGGQETQYF. DNA for the CDR3: TGTGCCAGCAGCGTAGGGGGTGCCGGGGGACAAGAGACCCAGTACTTC.

The CDR3 region is CASQGQEVNYGYTF. In DNA, the CDR3 is TGTGCCAGCCAGGGACAGGAGGTTAACTATGGCTACACCTTC. The chain couples TRBV19 to TRBJ1-2, with 8 bases identical to TRBD1. Germline CDR1 LNHDA, CDR2 SQIVND (reference sequence). V dropped 9 bases and J dropped 1; count of bases not matched to a gene: 7. The CDR3 runs 14 residues.

The rearrangement links TRBV18 to TRBJ1-4; a weak D match, TRBD1 (5 bases). From germline, CDR1 is KGHSH and CDR2 LQKENI. The germline V and J ends were trimmed by 4 bases and 4 bases, with 13 bases remaining between them. The CDR3 length is 15 residues. CDR3 in DNA: TGTGCCAGCTCACGGAGACAGTCCAATAATGAAAAACTGTTTTTT. This gives the protein CASSRRQSNNEKLFF.

J is TRBJ2-5 and V is TRBV11-2; a possible D gene is TRBD1 (6 bases). Per the germline V gene, CDR1 is SGHAT and CDR2 is FQNNGV. Trimming stripped 5 bases from V and 1 base from J, with 14 bases between. The CDR3 consists of 15 residues. In DNA form, the CDR3 reads TGTGCCAGCAGCGAGGACAGTATCCTCCAAGAGACCCAGTACTTC. This translates into CASSEDSILQETQYF.

This chain links TRBV18 with TRBJ2-2; no definite D call. The CDR3 runs to 15 residues. The V end was cut by 2 bases, the J end by 6 bases, with 13 bases between. Germline-derived CDR1 and CDR2 are KGHSH and LQKENI. The CDR3 region is CASSPGPHPAGELFF. The CDR3 DNA follows: TGTGCCAGCTCACCAGGGCCGCATCCTGCCGGGGAGCTGTTTTTT.